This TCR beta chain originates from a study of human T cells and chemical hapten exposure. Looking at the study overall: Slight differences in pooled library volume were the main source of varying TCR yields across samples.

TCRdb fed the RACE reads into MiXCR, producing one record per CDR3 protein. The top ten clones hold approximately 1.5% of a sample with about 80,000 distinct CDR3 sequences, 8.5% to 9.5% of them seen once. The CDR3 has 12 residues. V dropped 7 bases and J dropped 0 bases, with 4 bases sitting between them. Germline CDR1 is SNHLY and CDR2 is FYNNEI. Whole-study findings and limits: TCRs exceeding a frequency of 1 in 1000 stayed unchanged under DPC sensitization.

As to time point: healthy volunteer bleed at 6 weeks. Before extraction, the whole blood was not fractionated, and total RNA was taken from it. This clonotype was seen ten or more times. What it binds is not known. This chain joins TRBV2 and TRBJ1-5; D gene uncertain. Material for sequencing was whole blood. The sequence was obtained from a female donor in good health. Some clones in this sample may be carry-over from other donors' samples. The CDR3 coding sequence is TGTGCCAGCACCGTTAGCAATCAGCCCCAGCATTTT. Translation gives CASTVSNQPQHF.